These T cell receptor beta chains were read from a single sample in a study of regulatory T cells in long-lasting Graves disease. TCRdb passed the multiplex PCR reads through MiXCR, listing each CDR3 protein once. The repertoire holds about 470,000 distinct CDR3 sequences, with about a sixth as singletons. The same sample was also used in a study of T cells in Graves' hyperthyroidism and ophthalmopathy.

Sequenced material: peripheral blood mononuclear cells (PBMCs), taken at new diagnosis, from a patient treated with antithyroid drugs. The receptors come from a man between 40 and 49 years old with Graves disease. CDR3s include the opening cysteine and the closing phenylalanine or tryptophan. The order of the fields is CDR3 protein, CDR3 DNA, clone size, D gene, J gene, V gene. D genes are given only for firm matches. Size tells how often a clone was seen (once, few, many) or the class of an expanded clone, and some rows leave it out.

CAWSGVRANTGELFF,TGTGCCTGGAGTGGGGTCAGGGCGAACACCGGGGAGCTGTTTTTT,many,-,TRBJ2-2,TRBV30
CASSVDLAGEQFF,TGTGCCAGCAGCGTAGACCTAGCGGGTGAGCAGTTCTTC,many,TRBD2,TRBJ2-1,TRBV9
CASIGRGFTGELFF,TGTGCCAGCATCGGTCGGGGGTTCACCGGGGAGCTGTTTTTT,few,-,TRBJ2-2,TRBV2
CASSPASGSYEQYF,TGTGCCAGCAGCCCTGCGAGCGGGAGCTACGAGCAGTACTTC,few,TRBD2,TRBJ2-7,TRBV7-3
CSVGSGVGETQYF,TGCAGCGTTGGATCAGGGGTTGGAGAGACCCAGTACTTC,-,-,TRBJ2-5,TRBV29-1
CASSERTGRIITGELFF,TGTGCCAGCAGTGAGCGGACAGGGCGGATTATCACCGGGGAGCTGTTTTTT,many,TRBD1,TRBJ2-2,TRBV6-1
CASSGTFQGGTEAFF,TGTGCCAGCAGTGGGACCTTCCAGGGAGGCACTGAAGCTTTCTTT,-,-,TRBJ1-1,TRBV6-2/TRBV6-3
CASSPEGLSGQPQHF,TGTGCCAGCAGCCCCGAGGGACTTTCGGGTCAGCCCCAGCATTTT,-,-,TRBJ1-5,TRBV12-3/TRBV12-4
CASSLGTSGSWSNEQFF,TGTGCCAGCAGTTTGGGGACTAGCGGGAGTTGGTCGAATGAGCAGTTCTTC,few,TRBD2,TRBJ2-1,TRBV12-3/TRBV12-4
CASSSRFYNEQFF,TGTGCCAGCAGTTCGCGTTTCTACAATGAGCAGTTCTTC,few,-,TRBJ2-1,TRBV6-5
CASSDHRNSYEQYF,TGCGCCAGCAGTGATCACAGGAACTCCTACGAGCAGTACTTC,-,-,TRBJ2-7,TRBV10-1
CASSHLAGGLREQYF,TGTGCCAGCAGCCACTTAGCGGGAGGGTTGAGGGAGCAGTACTTC,-,TRBD2,TRBJ2-7,TRBV3-1
CASSSNDRVGANVLTF,TGCGCCAGCAGCTCGAACGACAGGGTTGGGGCCAACGTCCTGACTTTC,few,TRBD1,TRBJ2-6,TRBV5-1
CASSQERTDQGETQYF,TGTGCCAGCAGCCAAGAAAGAACGGACCAAGGAGAGACCCAGTACTTC,-,-,TRBJ2-5,TRBV3-1
CASSFRQGQRTFF,TGTGCCAGCAGTTTCCGACAGGGTCAGAGGACTTTCTTT,many,TRBD1,TRBJ1-1,TRBV28